The source of this T cell receptor (beta chain) is a study of Graves' ophthalmopathy and Graves' hyperthyroidism. Trimming left V 0 bases short and J 2 bases short, with 16 bases between. This CDR3 has 17 amino acids. Looked up from germline, CDR1 is MGHRA and CDR2 is YSYEKL. This clonotype was found many times. CDR3 regions of TCR beta were amplified from RNA transcripts. The library came from an HTBI-primed first-round RT-PCR and a second-round multiplex PCR. A single record per CDR3 protein comes from TCRdb applying MiXCR to the multiplex PCR reads. The data contain about 160,000 distinct CDR3 sequences, over 35% of them singletons.

The receptor was isolated from a woman aged 40 to 50 with Graves' ophthalmopathy. The sample taken for sequencing was peripheral blood. J is TRBJ2-5 and V is TRBV4-1; no firm D call. As DNA, the CDR3 is TGCGCCAGCAGCCAAGAAGGGCACTTTGGTGATCAAGAGACCCAGTACTTC. It codes for CASSQEGHFGDQETQYF.